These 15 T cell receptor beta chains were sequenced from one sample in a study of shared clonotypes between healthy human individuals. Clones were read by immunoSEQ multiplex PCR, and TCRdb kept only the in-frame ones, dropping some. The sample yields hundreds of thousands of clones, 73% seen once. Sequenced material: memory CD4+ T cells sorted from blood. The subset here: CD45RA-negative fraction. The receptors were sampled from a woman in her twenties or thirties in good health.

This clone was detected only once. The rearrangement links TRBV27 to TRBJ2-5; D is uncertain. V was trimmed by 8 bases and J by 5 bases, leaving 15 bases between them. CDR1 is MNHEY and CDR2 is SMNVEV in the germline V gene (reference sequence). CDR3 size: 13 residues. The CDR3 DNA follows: TGTGCCAGCCCCCGTATTAGGTGGGAGACCCAGTACTTC. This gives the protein CASPRIRWETQYF.

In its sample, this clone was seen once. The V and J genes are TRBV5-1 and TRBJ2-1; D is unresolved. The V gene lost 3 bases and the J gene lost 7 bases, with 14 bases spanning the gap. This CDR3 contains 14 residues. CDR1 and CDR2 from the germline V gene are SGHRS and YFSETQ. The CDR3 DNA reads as TGCGCCAGCAGCTACGCCGCCCCAGTTAATGAGCAGTTCTTC. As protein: CASSYAAPVNEQFF.

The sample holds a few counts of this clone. CDR3 coding DNA: TGTGCCAGCACCTCGGGGGGGAAACACTCTGAAGCTTTCTTT. Translated: CASTSGGKHSEAFF. The rearrangement joins TRBV28 to TRBJ1-1; D may be TRBD1 (5 bases). The germline V gene has CDR1 MDHEN and CDR2 SYDVKM. Trimming stripped 7 bases from V and 6 bases from J, with 18 bases between. The CDR3 contains 14 residues.

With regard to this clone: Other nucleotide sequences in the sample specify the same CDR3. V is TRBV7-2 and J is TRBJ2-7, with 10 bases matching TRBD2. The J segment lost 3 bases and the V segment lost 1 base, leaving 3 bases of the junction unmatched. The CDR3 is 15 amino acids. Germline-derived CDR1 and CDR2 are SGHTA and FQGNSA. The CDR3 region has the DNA TGTGCCAGCAGCTTAGTATCTAGCGGGAGCTACGAGCAGTACTTC. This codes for CASSLVSSGSYEQYF.

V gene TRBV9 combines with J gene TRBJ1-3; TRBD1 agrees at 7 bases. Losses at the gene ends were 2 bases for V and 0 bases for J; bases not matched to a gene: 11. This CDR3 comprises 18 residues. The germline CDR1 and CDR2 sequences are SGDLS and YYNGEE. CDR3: CASSVGEQGKPSGNTIYF. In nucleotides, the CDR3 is TGTGCCAGCAGCGTTGGGGAACAGGGGAAACCCTCTGGAAACACCATATATTTT.

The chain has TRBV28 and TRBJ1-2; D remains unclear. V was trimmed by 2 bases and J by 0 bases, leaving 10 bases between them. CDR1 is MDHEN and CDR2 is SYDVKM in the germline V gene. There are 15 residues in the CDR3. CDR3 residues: CASSLRGRANYGYTF. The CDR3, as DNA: TGTGCCAGCAGTTTAAGAGGTCGAGCTAACTATGGCTACACCTTC.

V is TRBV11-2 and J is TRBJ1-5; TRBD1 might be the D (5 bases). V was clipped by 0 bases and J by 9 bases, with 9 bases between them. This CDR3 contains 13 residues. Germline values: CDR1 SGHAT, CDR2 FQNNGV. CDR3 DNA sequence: TGTGCCAGCAGCTTAGATGGGGCTGGGCCCCAGCATTTT. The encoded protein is CASSLDGAGPQHF.

The DNA of the CDR3 is TGCAGCGTTGAGGCCCACTACGAGCAGTACTTC. Residues: CSVEAHYEQYF. The rearrangement links TRBV29-1 to TRBJ2-7, with D unclear. CDR1 SQVTM and CDR2 ANQGSEA come from the germline V gene. The V end lost 3 bases, the J end lost 3 bases, and 6 bases lay between the germline ends. This CDR3 region has 11 residues.

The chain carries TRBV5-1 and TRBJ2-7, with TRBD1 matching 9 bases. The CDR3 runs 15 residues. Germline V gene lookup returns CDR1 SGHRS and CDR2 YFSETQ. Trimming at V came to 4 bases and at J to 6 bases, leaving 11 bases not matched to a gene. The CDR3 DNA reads TGCGCCAGCAGCACGGGGGACAGGGATTCTTCCGAGCAGTACTTC. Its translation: CASSTGDRDSSEQYF.

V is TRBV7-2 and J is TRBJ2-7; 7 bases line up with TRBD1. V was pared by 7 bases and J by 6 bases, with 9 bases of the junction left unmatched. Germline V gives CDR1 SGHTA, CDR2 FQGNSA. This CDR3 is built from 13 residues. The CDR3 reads CASTRDRAGEQYF. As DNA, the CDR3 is TGTGCCAGCACGCGAGACAGGGCGGGCGAGCAGTACTTC. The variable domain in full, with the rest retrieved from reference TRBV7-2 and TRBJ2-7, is GAGVSQSPSNKVTEKGKDVELRCDPISGHTALYWYRQSLGQGLEFLIYFQGNSAPDKSGLPSDRFSAERTGGSVSTLTIQRTQQEDSAVYLCASTRDRAGEQYFGPGTRLTVT.

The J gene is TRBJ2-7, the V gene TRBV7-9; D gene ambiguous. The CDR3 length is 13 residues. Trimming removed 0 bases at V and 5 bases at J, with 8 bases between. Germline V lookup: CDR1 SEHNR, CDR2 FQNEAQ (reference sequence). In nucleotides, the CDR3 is TGTGCCAGCAGCTTAGCGGGTGCCAACGAGCAGTACTTC. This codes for CASSLAGANEQYF.

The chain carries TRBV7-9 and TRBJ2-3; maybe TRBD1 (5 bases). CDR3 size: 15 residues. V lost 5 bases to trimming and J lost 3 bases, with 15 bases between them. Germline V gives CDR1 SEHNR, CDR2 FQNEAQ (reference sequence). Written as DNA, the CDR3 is TGTGCCAGCAGCCGCCAACCGACAGTAACAGATACGCAGTATTTT. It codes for CASSRQPTVTDTQYF.

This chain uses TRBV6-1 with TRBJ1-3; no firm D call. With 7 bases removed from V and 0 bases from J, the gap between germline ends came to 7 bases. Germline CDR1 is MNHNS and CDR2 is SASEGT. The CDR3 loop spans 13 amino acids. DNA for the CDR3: TGTGCCAGCATCCGACCCTCTGGAAACACCATATATTTT. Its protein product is CASIRPSGNTIYF.

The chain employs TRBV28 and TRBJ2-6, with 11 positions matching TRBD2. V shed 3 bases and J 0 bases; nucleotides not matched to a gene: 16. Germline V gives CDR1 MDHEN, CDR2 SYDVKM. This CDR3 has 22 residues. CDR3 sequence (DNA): TGTGCCAGCAGTTTCCGTGACTTAACTAGCGGGAGTCTGAGCTCTGGGGCCAACGTCCTGACTTTC. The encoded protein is CASSFRDLTSGSLSSGANVLTF. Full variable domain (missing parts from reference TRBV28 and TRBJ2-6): DVKVTQSSRYLVKRTGEKVFLECVQDMDHENMFWYRQDPGLGLRLIYFSYDVKMKEKGDIPEGYSVSREKKERFSLILESASTNQTSMYLCASSFRDLTSGSLSSGANVLTFGAGSRLTVL.

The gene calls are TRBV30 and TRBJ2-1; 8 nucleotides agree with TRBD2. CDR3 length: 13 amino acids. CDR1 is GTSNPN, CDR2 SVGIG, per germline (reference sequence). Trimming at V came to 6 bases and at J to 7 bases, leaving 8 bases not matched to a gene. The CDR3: CACRPGGRNEQFF. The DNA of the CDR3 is TGTGCCTGCCGTCCGGGGGGGCGGAATGAGCAGTTCTTC.